This T cell receptor (beta chain) was recovered during a study of T cell responses to AZD1222 COVID-19 vaccine. Regarding the study as a whole: Among spike-specific TCRs, nearly half reportedly target unmutated variant regions. Baseline antibody screening turned up just a handful of seropositive AZD1222 recipients. Donors skewed white British and female; clonal diversity was possibly underestimated. Repertoire samples came only from after the peak T cell response.

V lost 0 bases and J lost 4, with 12 bases in between. This CDR3 is 15 amino acids long. Germline loops: CDR1 LNHNV, CDR2 YYDKDF (reference sequence). There are a few counts of this clone. Its antigen is as yet unknown. TCRdb's copy holds only in-frame clones and misses some; the assay was immunoSEQ multiplex PCR. The sample includes over 100,000 clones, approximately 90% seen only once; the top ten take roughly an eighth. Sequenced material: peripheral blood, taken on day 0 of AZD1222 vaccination. The chain is built from TRBV15 and TRBJ1-2, with a tentative D call TRBD1 (6 bases). The sequence was collected from an adult in good health. In nucleotides, the CDR3 is TGTGCCACCAGCAGAGATAGTCAGGGGAGCTATGGCTACACCTTC. Residues: CATSRDSQGSYGYTF.